This T cell receptor beta chain derives from a study of blood T cell repertoires in COVID-19 (dated by TCRdb to 2020 to 2021). Turning to the overall study: Collaborator samples came from the United States, Italy and Spain and covered acute and convalescent phases of COVID-19. The prospective study material was composed of cDNA or gDNA derived from T cells, B-cell-depleted T cells, or PBMCs. Deeply sampled blood TCRbeta repertoires from subjects exposed to, actively infected with, or recovered from COVID-19 were included in the dataset. The repertoires were released in a freely available public database intended as a resource for research on the immune response to SARS-CoV-2. The samples were drawn from the first 160 participants of the ongoing ImmuneRACE study and from 950 to 1,500 subjects provided by 6 global collaborators. The sample metadata nearly always contained a de-identified subject ID, COVID-19 status, age in years and sex. Where available, HLA class I and class II types were obtained from metadata supplied by the sample provider rather than from assay-based typing.

V is shortened by 0 bases, J by 3 bases, and the region joining them spans 9 bases. Taken from cysteine to phenylalanine, the CDR3 has 14 residues. The entry retains the CDR3 DNA only, 42 bases that are in frame from base 1. According to the germline V gene, CDR1 reads SGHRS and CDR2 reads YFSETQ. Each collaborating institution followed its own protocols to collect whole blood in K2EDTA tubes. Collaborator samples were shipped for TCRbeta analysis as frozen whole blood, isolated PBMCs, or DNA extracted from either sample type. Points on this clone: The antigen this receptor binds is unknown. Base qualities were left out, and no much larger clone turns up one base away.

What the study reported, not specific to this receptor: Clinical and demographic metadata were provided uncurated, with the amount varying by source and participant.

TCRbeta CDR3 regions were amplified from genomic DNA using the immunoSEQ Assay, a bias-controlled multiplex PCR. Per the authors' processing: Nucleated cell counts per sample were estimated from amplification of reference gene primers within the assay. To quantify the absolute abundance of each unique TCRbeta CDR3 rearrangement, sequence reads were collapsed and filtered. For each sample, productive Simpson clonality was calculated as the square root of Simpson's diversity index over productive rearrangements. TCRdb took over this immuneACCESS table, retaining in-frame rearrangements with V and J assigned. Such tables are incomplete; in checked studies, under half of the missing clones stem from an unresolved V gene, and the remainder is unexplained. The V and J calls and clone size come from that table; D and trimming were worked out from the DNA. The sample table contains about 250,000 clones; only one count was recorded for 86% of them. The ten largest clones represent under 3.5% of the sample.

The clonotype originates from a woman in her twenties or thirties with active or convalescent COVID-19. Sequencing was performed on peripheral blood. The chain joins TRBV5-1 to TRBJ2-5; the D segment could be TRBD1, given 6 matching bases. The CDR3 loop reads CASSLGGLKETQYF. The DNA sequence is as follows: TGCGCCAGCAGCTTGGGGGGGCTAAAAGAGACCCAGTACTTC.